This TCR beta chain was retrieved from a study of cytomegalovirus exposure and HLA in healthy donors. A multiplex PCR was run with 60 Vbeta primers and 13 Jbeta primers. Sequencing used immunoSEQ multiplex PCR; TCRdb keeps in-frame clones, though not all of them. The sample includes about 110,000 clones, around three quarters seen only once; the top ten take over 5%. Per germline, CDR1 LGHNA and CDR2 YNFKEQ. Trimming removed 3 bases from V and 5 bases from J; junction bases left unmatched: 9. This CDR3 comprises 15 residues. What was sequenced was PBMCs. The rearrangement joins TRBV4-2 to TRBJ2-5; TRBD1 aligns across 7 bases. The clonotype comes from a female donor in good health and CMV-seropositive. The DNA for the CDR3 is TGTGCCAGCAGCCACCTGGGACAGATCCCGGAGACCCAGTACTTC. Protein product: CASSHLGQIPETQYF.